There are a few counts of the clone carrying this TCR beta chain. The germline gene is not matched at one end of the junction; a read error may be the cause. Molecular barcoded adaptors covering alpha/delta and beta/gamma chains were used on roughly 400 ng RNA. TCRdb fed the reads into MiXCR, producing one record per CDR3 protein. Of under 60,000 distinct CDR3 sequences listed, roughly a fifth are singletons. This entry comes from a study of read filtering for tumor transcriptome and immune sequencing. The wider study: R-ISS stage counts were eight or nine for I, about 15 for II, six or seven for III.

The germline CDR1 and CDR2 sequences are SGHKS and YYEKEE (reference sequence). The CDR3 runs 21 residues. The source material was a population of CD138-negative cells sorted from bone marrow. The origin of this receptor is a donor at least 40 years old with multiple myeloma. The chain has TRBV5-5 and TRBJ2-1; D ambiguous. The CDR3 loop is CDSSLPQVFPGDILTLDEQFF. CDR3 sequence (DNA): TGTGACAGCAGCCTTCCCCAGGTTTTTCCTGGAGACATACTCACATTGGATGAGCAGTTCTTC. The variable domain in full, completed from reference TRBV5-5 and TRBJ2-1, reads DAGVTQSPTHLIKTRGQQVTLRCSPISGHKSVSWYQQVLGQGPQFIFQYYEKEERGRGNFPDRFSARQFPNYSSELNVNALLLGDSALYLCDSSLPQVFPGDILTLDEQFFGPGTRLTVL.